One T cell receptor beta chain is described in this entry. In Seattle, patients joined the study during active infection and were tracked longitudinally. V lost 4 bases, J lost 5 bases, and 10 bases stayed unmatched. The CDR3 covers 15 residues. Germline CDR1 SGHDN, CDR2 FVKESK. The entry originates in a study of blood T cell repertoires in COVID-19. Study-wide context: The United States, Italy and Spain provided the acute and convalescent COVID-19 samples.

TCRdb keeps only in-frame clones here, not all; method: immunoSEQ multiplex PCR. Of tens of thousands of clones detected, roughly nine tenths appear once; the ten largest clones hold 18%. The material sequenced was peripheral blood. The chain links TRBV14 to TRBJ1-2; TRBD1 matches 7 bases. The origin of this receptor is a woman in her fifties or sixties with COVID-19, enrolled during active disease. CDR3 protein: CASSPLGRGKYGYTF. CDR3 DNA: TGTGCCAGCAGCCCCCTCGGCAGGGGGAAATATGGCTACACCTTC.